This is a list of T cell receptor beta chains from one sample in a study of control samples from healthy donors and cancer patients. Here immunoSEQ multiplex PCR was the method, and the copy in TCRdb shows in-frame clones only, minus some. The sample has about 160,000 clones; around 94% are singletons. The specimen sequenced was PBMCs. Receptors originate from a man aged 55 to 70 with colorectal cancer. The CDR3 runs from the conserved cysteine through the conserved F or W. Each record gives: D gene, J gene, V gene, clone size, CDR3 protein, CDR3 DNA. D genes are given only for firm matches. Clone size, where shown, is once, few, many, or a class for clones that have expanded.

>NA|TRBJ2-6|TRBV19|NA
CASSIPGAGANVLTF
TGTGCCAGTAGTATCCCAGGGGCTGGGGCCAACGTCCTGACTTTC
>NA|TRBJ1-1|TRBV18|NA
CASSPPFMNTEAFF
TGTGCCAGCTCACCACCGTTCATGAACACTGAAGCTTTCTTT
>NA|TRBJ1-2|TRBV6-6|NA
CASRGSLNYGYTF
TGTGCCAGTAGGGGCAGCCTTAACTATGGCTACACCTTC
>NA|TRBJ1-2|TRBV29-1|NA
CSVDLGGYGYTF
TGCAGCGTCGACCTGGGGGGCTATGGCTACACCTTC
>NA|TRBJ2-5|TRBV10-3|NA
CAISDGRETQYF
TGTGCCATCAGTGATGGCCGGGAGACCCAGTACTTC
>NA|TRBJ1-1|TRBV3-1/TRBV3-2|once
CASSQGGLMNTEAFF
TGTGCCAGCAGCCAGGGTGGACTCATGAACACTGAAGCTTTCTTT
>NA|TRBJ1-2|TRBV4-1|NA
CASSQAHIRDGYTF
TGCGCCAGCAGCCAAGCGCATATTAGGGATGGCTACACCTTC
>TRBD1|TRBJ1-3|TRBV7-2|NA
CASSYSGQGTGNTIYF
TGTGCCAGCAGCTACTCGGGACAGGGGACAGGAAACACCATATATTTT
>TRBD2|TRBJ2-2|TRBV10-2|NA
CASSVPGGWNTGELFF
TGCGCCAGCAGTGTCCCGGGGGGGTGGAACACCGGGGAGCTGTTTTTT
>TRBD1|TRBJ2-2|TRBV10-2|few
CASRRQGTGELFF
TGCGCCAGCCGCCGACAGGGAACCGGGGAGCTGTTTTTT
>TRBD1|TRBJ1-2|TRBV27|NA
CASSLKGQGSGGYTF
TGTGCCAGCAGTTTAAAGGGACAGGGGTCTGGTGGCTACACCTTC
>NA|TRBJ1-6|TRBV14|NA
CASSQDAFRGMGDNSPLHF
TGTGCCAGCAGCCAAGATGCTTTTCGGGGAATGGGGGATAATTCACCCCTCCACTTT
>TRBD1|TRBJ2-7|TRBV19|NA
CASSSQGASYEQYF
TGTGCCAGTAGTTCACAGGGGGCGTCCTACGAGCAGTACTTC
>NA|TRBJ2-7|TRBV20-1|NA
CSARLLKEQYF
TGCAGTGCTAGGCTCCTGAAGGAGCAGTACTTC
>NA|TRBJ1-2|TRBV30|NA
CAWSGGAGGYTF
TGTGCCTGGAGTGGAGGGGCTGGTGGCTACACCTTC
>NA|TRBJ1-1|TRBV7-2|NA
CASSQDMNTEAFF
TGTGCCAGCAGCCAGGACATGAACACTGAAGCTTTCTTT
>TRBD2|TRBJ2-5|TRBV5-1|NA
CASSAGGGEETQYF
TGCGCCAGCAGCGCGGGGGGGGGCGAGGAGACCCAGTACTTC
>NA|TRBJ1-5|TRBV12-3/TRBV12-4|NA
CASSSSGNQPQHF
TGTGCCAGCAGTTCGAGCGGCAATCAGCCCCAGCATTTT
>NA|TRBJ1-3|TRBV16|NA
CASSQSDPQSGNTIYF
TGTGCCAGCAGCCAATCCGACCCTCAGTCTGGAAACACCATATATTTT
>NA|TRBJ2-3|TRBV6-6|NA
CASSRQADTQYF
TGTGCCAGCAGTCGACAGGCAGATACGCAGTATTTT
>NA|TRBJ2-7|TRBV12-3/TRBV12-4|NA
CASSLVGDEQYF
TGTGCCAGCAGTTTGGTAGGGGACGAGCAGTACTTC
>NA|TRBJ1-1|TRBV12-3/TRBV12-4|NA
CASSLGPITEAFF
TGTGCCAGCAGTTTGGGGCCCATCACTGAAGCTTTCTTT
>NA|TRBJ1-6|TRBV5-6|NA
CASSLRDGDLYSPLHF
TGTGCCAGCAGCTTAAGGGACGGGGACTTATATTCACCCCTCCACTTT
>NA|TRBJ2-1|TRBV19|NA
CASSMSIGRWSSYNEQFF
TGTGCCAGTAGTATGAGTATTGGGCGGTGGAGCTCCTACAATGAGCAGTTCTTC
>NA|TRBJ2-3|TRBV9|once
CASSRLGGPSDTQYF
TGTGCCAGCAGCAGACTAGGGGGGCCATCAGATACGCAGTATTTT
>NA|TRBJ2-7|TRBV19|NA
CASSVGRGGYEQYF
TGTGCCAGCTCCGTGGGGCGTGGAGGCTACGAGCAGTACTTC
>NA|TRBJ2-3|TRBV18|NA
CASSGVGTDTQYF
TGTGCCAGCTCTGGGGTTGGCACAGATACGCAGTATTTT
>NA|TRBJ2-3|TRBV5-1|NA
CASSFEGTYTDTQYF
TGCGCCAGCAGCTTCGAGGGGACCTACACAGATACGCAGTATTTT
>TRBD1|TRBJ1-2|TRBV10-3|NA
CAITPGQGISGYTF
TGTGCCATCACCCCGGGACAGGGGATTTCTGGCTACACCTTC
>NA|TRBJ1-2|TRBV3-1/TRBV3-2|NA
CASSQVSAGRGYGYTF
TGTGCCAGCAGCCAAGTCTCGGCGGGGCGCGGCTATGGCTACACCTTC
>NA|TRBJ1-1|TRBV6-5|NA
CASSRMDNYNTEAFF
TGTGCCAGCAGCCGAATGGACAACTATAACACTGAAGCTTTCTTT